This T cell receptor (beta chain) came from a study of Tregs in tolerant kidney transplant recipients. TCRdb's table, derived via immunoSEQ multiplex PCR, lists solely in-frame clones and lacks some. The table records 75,000 to 100,000 clones, approximately 92% of them present only once. The germline CDR1 and CDR2 sequences are SGDLS and YYNGEE. Between the trimmed V and J ends, which lost 3 bases and 3 bases, there was a span of 7 bases. CDR3 length equals 14 residues. J is TRBJ2-6 and V is TRBV9, with D unresolved. Sequencing was carried out using CD8+ T cells from blood. This sequence was found in a human donor in good health. CDR3 residues: CASSELGGANVLTF. DNA for the CDR3: TGTGCCAGCAGCGAGCTAGGTGGGGCCAACGTCCTGACTTTC.